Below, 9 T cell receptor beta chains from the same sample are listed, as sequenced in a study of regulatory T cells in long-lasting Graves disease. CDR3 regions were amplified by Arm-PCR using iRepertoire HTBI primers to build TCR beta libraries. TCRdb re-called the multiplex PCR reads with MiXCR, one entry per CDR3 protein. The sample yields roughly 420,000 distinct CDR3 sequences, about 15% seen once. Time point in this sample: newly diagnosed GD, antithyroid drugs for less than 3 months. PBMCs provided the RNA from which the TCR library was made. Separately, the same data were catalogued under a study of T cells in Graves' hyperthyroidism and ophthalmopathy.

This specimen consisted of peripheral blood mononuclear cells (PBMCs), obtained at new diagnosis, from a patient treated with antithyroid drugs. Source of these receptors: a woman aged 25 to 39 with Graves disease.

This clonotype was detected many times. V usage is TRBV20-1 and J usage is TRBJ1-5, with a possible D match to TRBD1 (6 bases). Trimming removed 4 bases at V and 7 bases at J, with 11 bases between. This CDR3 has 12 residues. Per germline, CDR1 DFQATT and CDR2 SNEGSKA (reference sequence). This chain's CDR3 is CSAKGGRQPQHF. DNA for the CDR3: TGCAGTGCTAAGGGGGGAAGACAGCCCCAGCATTTT.

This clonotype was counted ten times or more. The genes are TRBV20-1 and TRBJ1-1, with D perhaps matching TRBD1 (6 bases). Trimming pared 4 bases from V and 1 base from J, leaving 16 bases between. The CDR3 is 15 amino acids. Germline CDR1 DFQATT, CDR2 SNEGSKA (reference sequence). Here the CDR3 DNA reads TGCAGTGCTATGGCCATGGGGGGACAGAACACTGAAGCTTTCTTT. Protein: CSAMAMGGQNTEAFF.

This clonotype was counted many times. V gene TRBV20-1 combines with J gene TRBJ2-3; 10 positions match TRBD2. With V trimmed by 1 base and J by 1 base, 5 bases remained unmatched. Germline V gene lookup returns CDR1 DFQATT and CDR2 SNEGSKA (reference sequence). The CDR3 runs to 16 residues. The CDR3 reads CSARGLGTSGTDTQYF. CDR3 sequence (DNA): TGCAGTGCTAGAGGGCTCGGGACTAGCGGCACAGATACGCAGTATTTT.

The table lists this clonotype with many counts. CDR3 DNA: TGCAGTGCTAGGCTACCAGGGGGCACTGAAGCTTTCTTT. Amino acids: CSARLPGGTEAFF. The chain has TRBV20-1 and TRBJ1-1; 7 bases fit TRBD1. This CDR3 spans 13 amino acids. CDR1 and CDR2 from the germline V gene are DFQATT and SNEGSKA (reference sequence). V shed 3 bases, J shed 4 bases, and the junction held 5 bases outside the gene matches.

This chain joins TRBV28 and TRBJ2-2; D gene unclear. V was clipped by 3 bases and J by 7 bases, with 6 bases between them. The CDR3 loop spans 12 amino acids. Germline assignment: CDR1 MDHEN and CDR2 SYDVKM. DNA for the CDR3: TGTGCCAGCAGTTTTAGTCACGGGGAGCTGTTTTTT. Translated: CASSFSHGELFF.

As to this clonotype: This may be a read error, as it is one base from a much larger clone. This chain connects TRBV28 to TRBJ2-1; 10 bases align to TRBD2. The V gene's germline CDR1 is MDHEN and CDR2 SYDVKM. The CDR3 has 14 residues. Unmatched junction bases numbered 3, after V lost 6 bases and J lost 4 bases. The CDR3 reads CASRGTSEYNEQFF. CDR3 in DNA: TGTGCCAGCAGGGGGACTAGCGAGTACAATGAGCAGTTCTTC.

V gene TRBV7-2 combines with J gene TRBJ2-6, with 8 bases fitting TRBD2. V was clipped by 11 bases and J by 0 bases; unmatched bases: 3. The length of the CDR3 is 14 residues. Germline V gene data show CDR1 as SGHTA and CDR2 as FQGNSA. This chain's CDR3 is CARGGYSGANVLTF. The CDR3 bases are TGTGCCCGGGGGGGCTACTCTGGGGCCAACGTCCTGACTTTC.

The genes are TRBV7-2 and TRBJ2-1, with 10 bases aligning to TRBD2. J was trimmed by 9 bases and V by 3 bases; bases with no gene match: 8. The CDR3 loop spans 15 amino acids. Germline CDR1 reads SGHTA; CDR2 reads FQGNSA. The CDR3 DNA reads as TGTGCCAGCAGCTTGCCCCCTAGCGGGAGTGGTGAGCAGTTCTTC. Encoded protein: CASSLPPSGSGEQFF.

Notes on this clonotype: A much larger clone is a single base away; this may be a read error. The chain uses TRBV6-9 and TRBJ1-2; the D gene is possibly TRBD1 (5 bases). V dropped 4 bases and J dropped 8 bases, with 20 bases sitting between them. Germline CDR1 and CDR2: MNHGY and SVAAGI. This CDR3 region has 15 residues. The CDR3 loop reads CASSFTRAGTNGYTF. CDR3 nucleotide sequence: TGTGCCAGCAGTTTCACCCGGGCGGGGACCAACGGCTACACCTTC.